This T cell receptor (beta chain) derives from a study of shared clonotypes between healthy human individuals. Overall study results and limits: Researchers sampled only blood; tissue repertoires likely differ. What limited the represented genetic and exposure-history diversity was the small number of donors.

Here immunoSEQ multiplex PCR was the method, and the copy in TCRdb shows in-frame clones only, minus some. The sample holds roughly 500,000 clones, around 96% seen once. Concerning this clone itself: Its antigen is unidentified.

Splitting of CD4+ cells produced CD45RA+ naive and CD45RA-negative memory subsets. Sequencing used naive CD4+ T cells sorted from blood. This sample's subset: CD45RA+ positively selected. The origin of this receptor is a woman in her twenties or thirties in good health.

This CDR3 reads CASSSRSGKETQYF. The CDR3 DNA follows: TGTGCCAGCAGCTCCCGATCAGGGAAGGAGACCCAGTACTTC. J is TRBJ2-5 and V is TRBV7-9; possible D gene TRBD1, 5 bases. The V gene lost 4 bases and the J gene lost 5 bases, with 14 bases spanning the gap. Germline V gene lookup returns CDR1 SEHNR and CDR2 FQNEAQ (reference sequence). The CDR3 is 14 residues long.